The rows below give T cell receptor beta chains drawn from one sample of a study of cytomegalovirus exposure and HLA in healthy donors. The protocol was immunoSEQ multiplex PCR, while the TCRdb copy is restricted to in-frame clones and leaves out a portion. The repertoire table contains 100,000 to 150,000 clones. Sequenced material: PBMCs. Source of these receptors: a man aged 18 to 30 in good health and CMV-seronegative. Each CDR3 is given with its conserved first and last residue. D genes are given only for firm matches.

V gene	J gene	D gene	CDR3 protein	CDR3 DNA
TRBV7-9	TRBJ2-7	TRBD2	CASSSLGGAAAYEQYF	TGTGCCAGCAGCTCATTGGGAGGGGCAGCCGCCTACGAGCAGTACTTC
TRBV2	TRBJ1-2	TRBD1	CASSVRQGANYGYTF	TGTGCCAGCAGTGTAAGACAGGGGGCTAACTATGGCTACACCTTC
TRBV6-1	TRBJ2-4	TRBD2	CASDSSAGGGNIQYF	TGTGCCAGCGATTCCTCGGCGGGGGGAGGAAACATTCAGTACTTC
TRBV28	TRBJ2-3	TRBD1	CASSYQTPSQGVRAGGTDTQYF	TGTGCCAGCAGTTATCAAACCCCATCACAGGGGGTTCGGGCCGGAGGCACAGATACGCAGTATTTT
TRBV11-2	TRBJ2-1	TRBD2	CASSSTSGTYNEQFF	TGTGCCAGCAGCTCGACTAGCGGTACCTACAATGAGCAGTTCTTC
TRBV5-1	TRBJ1-4	.	CASSSSFDPTGGKLFF	TGCGCCAGCAGTTCCTCCTTCGACCCAACTGGAGGAAAACTGTTTTTT
TRBV29-1	TRBJ1-5	.	CSVGRGRNQPQHF	TGCAGCGTTGGCAGGGGTCGGAATCAGCCCCAGCATTTT
TRBV7-2	TRBJ2-7	.	CASSLSWRGGYEQYF	TGTGCCAGCAGCTTATCCTGGAGAGGTGGCTACGAGCAGTACTTC
TRBV6-1	TRBJ1-4	.	CASDSTGGHEKLFF	TGTGCCAGCGACTCCACGGGGGGGCATGAAAAACTGTTTTTT
TRBV28	TRBJ1-2	.	CASITHGRVEGYTF	TGTGCCAGCATCACTCATGGCAGGGTAGAAGGCTACACCTTC
TRBV19	TRBJ1-4	.	CASRSYSTNEKLFF	TGTGCCAGTCGGAGCTACTCAACTAATGAAAAACTGTTTTTT
TRBV5-6	TRBJ2-3	TRBD1	CASSALRDRFTDTQYF	TGTGCCAGCAGCGCACTCCGGGACAGATTCACAGATACGCAGTATTTT
TRBV5-7	TRBJ1-5	TRBD1	CASSLGQALQPQHF	TGTGCCAGCAGCCTCGGACAGGCCCTTCAGCCCCAGCATTTT
TRBV7-9	TRBJ1-1	TRBD1	CASSSQGTGNTEAFF	TGTGCCAGCAGCTCCCAAGGGACAGGGAACACTGAAGCTTTCTTT
TRBV19	TRBJ1-5	.	CASSRTGMSNQPQHF	TGTGCCAGTAGTAGAACAGGGATGAGCAATCAGCCCCAGCATTTT
TRBV18	TRBJ2-6	TRBD1	CASSPKFTGTASSGANVLTF	TGTGCCAGCTCACCAAAATTTACCGGGACAGCCAGCTCTGGGGCCAACGTCCTGACTTTC
TRBV15	TRBJ2-3	TRBD1	CATSRDPTGTDTQYF	TGTGCCACCAGCAGAGACCCGACAGGGACAGATACGCAGTATTTT
TRBV19	TRBJ1-1	.	CASKKQGANTEAFF	TGTGCCAGTAAAAAACAGGGAGCGAACACTGAAGCTTTCTTT
TRBV5-1	TRBJ2-5	.	CASSPLTVTWETQYF	TGCGCCAGCAGCCCGTTGACAGTAACCTGGGAGACCCAGTACTTC
TRBV5-1	TRBJ2-1	TRBD1	CASSAGTGVGNEQFF	TGCGCCAGCAGCGCCGGGACAGGGGTGGGCAATGAGCAGTTCTTC
TRBV29-1	TRBJ2-3	.	CSVRSVRTQYF	TGCAGCGTTCGTAGTGTGAGGACGCAGTATTTT
TRBV6-1	TRBJ2-4	TRBD2	CASSERGANIQYF	TGTGCCAGCAGTGAGCGGGGGGCGAACATTCAGTACTTC
TRBV7-9	TRBJ2-7	TRBD1	CASSLSGDRPGF	TGTGCCAGCAGCTTATCAGGGGACAGGCCAGGCTTC
TRBV2	TRBJ2-7	TRBD1	CASSDGTGLREQYF	TGTGCCAGCAGTGATGGGACAGGGCTCCGAGAGCAGTACTTC
TRBV27	TRBJ2-1	TRBD1	CASSFPWGGQGGNEQFF	TGTGCCAGCAGTTTCCCCTGGGGGGGACAGGGCGGCAATGAGCAGTTCTTC